This T cell receptor (beta chain) was obtained from a study of identical twins. TCRdb re-analysed the 5' RACE reads in MiXCR, keeping a single row per CDR3 protein. The sample lists 400,000 to 500,000 distinct CDR3 sequences; approximately 17% were seen once. CDR1 is MNHEY and CDR2 is SVGAGI in the germline V gene. The J segment lost 7 bases and the V segment lost 4 bases, leaving 6 bases of the junction unmatched. The CDR3 totals 15 residues. The sequence was obtained from a man in his fifties or sixties in good health. Sample: naive T cells sorted from blood. The rearrangement uses TRBV6-5 and TRBJ1-6; 8 nucleotides match TRBD1. This chain's CDR3 is CASSSGQALNSPLHF. CDR3 nucleotide sequence: TGTGCCAGCAGTTCGGGACAGGCATTGAATTCACCCCTCCACTTT.